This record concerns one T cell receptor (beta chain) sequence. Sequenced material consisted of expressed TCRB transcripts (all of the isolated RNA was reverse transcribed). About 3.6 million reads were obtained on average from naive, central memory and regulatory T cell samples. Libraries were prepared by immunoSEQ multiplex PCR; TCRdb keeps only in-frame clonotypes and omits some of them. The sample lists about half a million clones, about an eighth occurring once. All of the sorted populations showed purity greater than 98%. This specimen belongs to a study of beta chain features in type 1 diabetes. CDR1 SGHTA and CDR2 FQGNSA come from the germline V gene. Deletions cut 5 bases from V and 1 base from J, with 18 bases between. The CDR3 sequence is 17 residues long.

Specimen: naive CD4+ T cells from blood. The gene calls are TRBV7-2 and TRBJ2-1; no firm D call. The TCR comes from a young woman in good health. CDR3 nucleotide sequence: TGTGCCAGCAGCCCCTTTTTGACTGGGCTTTCCTACAATGAGCAGTTCTTC. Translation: CASSPFLTGLSYNEQFF. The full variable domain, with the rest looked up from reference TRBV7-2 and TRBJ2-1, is GAGVSQSPSNKVTEKGKDVELRCDPISGHTALYWYRQSLGQGLEFLIYFQGNSAPDKSGLPSDRFSAERTGGSVSTLTIQRTQQEDSAVYLCASSPFLTGLSYNEQFFGPGTRLTVL.